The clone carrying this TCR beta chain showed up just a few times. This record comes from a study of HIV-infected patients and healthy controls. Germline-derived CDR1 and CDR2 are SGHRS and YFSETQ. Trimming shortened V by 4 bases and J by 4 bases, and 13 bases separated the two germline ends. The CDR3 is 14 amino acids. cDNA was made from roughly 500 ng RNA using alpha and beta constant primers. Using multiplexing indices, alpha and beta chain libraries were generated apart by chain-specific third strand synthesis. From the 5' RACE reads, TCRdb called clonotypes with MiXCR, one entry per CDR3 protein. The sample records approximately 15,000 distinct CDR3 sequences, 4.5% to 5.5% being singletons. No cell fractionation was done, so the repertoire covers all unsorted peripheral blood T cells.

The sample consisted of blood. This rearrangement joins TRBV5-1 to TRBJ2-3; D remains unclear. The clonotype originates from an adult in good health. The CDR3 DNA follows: TGCGCCAGCAGCATGCAGGCTGTTCCAGATACGCAGTATTTT. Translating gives CASSMQAVPDTQYF.